This T cell receptor (beta chain) was sequenced in a study of cytomegalovirus exposure and HLA in healthy donors. Findings and limits, study-wide: Most subjects' HLA-A and HLA-B alleles were reportedly predicted from TCR beta sequences. What a later analysis reportedly showed was that an Asian-associated ancestry cluster had fewer N-insertions than the approximately 720-donor mean. A later analysis showed HLA-associated TCR beta chains outstripping equally common others in clonal expansion.

Germline loops: CDR1 SEHNR, CDR2 FQNEAQ (reference sequence). This CDR3 has 16 residues. When sampled, the donors appeared nominally healthy, though they likely had unrecorded immune exposures. This clone was counted once. Its target is not known. An end of the junction differs from the germline gene, which may be a read error. The PCR was carried out with 60 Vbeta primers and 13 Jbeta primers. Profiled with immunoSEQ multiplex PCR; TCRdb holds only in-frame clones, not every one. The sample shows about 200,000 clones, 70% to 80% of them seen only once. The source material was PBMCs. J is TRBJ1-2 and V is TRBV7-9; 7 positions agree with TRBD1. The clonotype originates from a male donor in good health and CMV-seropositive. This CDR3 reads CSSIPAGGQGGNGYTF. In DNA, the CDR3 is TGTTCCAGCATCCCGGCGGGAGGTCAGGGGGGAAATGGCTACACCTTC.